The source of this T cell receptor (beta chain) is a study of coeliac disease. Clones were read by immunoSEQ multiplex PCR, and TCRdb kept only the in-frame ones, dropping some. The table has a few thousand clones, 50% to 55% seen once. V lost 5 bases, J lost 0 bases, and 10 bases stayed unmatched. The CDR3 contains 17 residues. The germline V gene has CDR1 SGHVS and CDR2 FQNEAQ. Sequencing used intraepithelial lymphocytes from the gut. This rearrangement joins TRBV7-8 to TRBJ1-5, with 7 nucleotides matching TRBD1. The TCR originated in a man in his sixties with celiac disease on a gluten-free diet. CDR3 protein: CASSPGQELNSNQPQHF. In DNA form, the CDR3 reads TGTGCCAGCAGCCCAGGACAGGAACTTAATAGCAATCAGCCCCAGCATTTT.